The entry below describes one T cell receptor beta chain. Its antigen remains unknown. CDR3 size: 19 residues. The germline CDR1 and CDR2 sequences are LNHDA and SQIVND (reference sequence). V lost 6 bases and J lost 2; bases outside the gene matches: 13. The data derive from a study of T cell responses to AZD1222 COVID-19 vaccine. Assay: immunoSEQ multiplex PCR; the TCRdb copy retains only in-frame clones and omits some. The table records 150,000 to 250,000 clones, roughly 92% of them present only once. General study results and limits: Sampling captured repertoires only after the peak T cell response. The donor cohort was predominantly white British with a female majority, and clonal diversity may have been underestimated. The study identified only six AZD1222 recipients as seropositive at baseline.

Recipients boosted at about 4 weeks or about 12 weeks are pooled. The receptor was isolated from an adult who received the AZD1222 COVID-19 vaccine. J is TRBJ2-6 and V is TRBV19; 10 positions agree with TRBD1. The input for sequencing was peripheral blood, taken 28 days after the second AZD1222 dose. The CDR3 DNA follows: TGTGCCAGTAGCTCTCGACAGGGGGCGGAACTGGCTGGGGCCAACGTCCTGACTTTC. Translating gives CASSSRQGAELAGANVLTF.